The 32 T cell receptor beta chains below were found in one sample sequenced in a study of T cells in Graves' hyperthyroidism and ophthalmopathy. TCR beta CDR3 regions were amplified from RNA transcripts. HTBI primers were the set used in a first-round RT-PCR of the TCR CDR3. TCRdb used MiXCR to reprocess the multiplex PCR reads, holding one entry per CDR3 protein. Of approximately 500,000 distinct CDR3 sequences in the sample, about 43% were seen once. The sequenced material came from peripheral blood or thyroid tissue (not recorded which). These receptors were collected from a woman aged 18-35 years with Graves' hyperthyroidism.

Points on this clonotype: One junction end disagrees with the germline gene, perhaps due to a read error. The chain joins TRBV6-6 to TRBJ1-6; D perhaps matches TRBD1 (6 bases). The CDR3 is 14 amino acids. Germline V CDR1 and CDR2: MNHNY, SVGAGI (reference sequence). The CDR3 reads CVSSYGGGDSPLHF. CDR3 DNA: TGTGTCAGCAGTTACGGGGGGGGCGATTCACCCCTCCACTTT.

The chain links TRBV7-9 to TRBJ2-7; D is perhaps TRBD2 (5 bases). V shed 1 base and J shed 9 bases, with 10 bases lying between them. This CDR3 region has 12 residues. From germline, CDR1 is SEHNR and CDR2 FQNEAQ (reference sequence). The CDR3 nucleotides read TGTGCCAGCAGCTTAGACCGTCTAGCGCAGTACTTC. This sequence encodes CASSLDRLAQYF.

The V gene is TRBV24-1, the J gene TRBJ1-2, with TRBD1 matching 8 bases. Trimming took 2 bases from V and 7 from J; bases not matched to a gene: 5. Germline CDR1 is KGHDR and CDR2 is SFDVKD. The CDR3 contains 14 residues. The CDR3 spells CATSDSDRASGYTF. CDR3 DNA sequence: TGTGCCACCAGTGATTCGGACAGGGCCTCTGGCTACACCTTC.

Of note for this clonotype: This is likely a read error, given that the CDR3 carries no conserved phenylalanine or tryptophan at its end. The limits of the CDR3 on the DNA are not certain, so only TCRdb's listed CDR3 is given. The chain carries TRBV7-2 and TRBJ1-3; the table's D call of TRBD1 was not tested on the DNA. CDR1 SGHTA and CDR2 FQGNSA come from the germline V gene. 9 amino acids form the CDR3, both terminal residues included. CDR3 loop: CASSPPGFI.

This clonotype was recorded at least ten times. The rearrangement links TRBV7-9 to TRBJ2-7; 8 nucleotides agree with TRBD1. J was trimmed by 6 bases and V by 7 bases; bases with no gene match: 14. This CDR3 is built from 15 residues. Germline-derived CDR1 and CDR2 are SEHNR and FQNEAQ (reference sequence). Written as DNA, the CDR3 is TGTGCCAGCATCGGTTCGGACAGGGTATATCGCGAGCAGTACTTC. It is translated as CASIGSDRVYREQYF.

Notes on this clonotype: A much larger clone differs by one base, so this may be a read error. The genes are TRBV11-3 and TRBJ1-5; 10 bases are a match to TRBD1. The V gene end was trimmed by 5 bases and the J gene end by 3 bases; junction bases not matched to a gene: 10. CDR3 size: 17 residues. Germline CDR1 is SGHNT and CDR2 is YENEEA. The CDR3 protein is CASSTTTGGAYNQPQHF. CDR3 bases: TGTGCCAGCAGCACCACGACAGGGGGCGCGTACAATCAGCCCCAGCATTTT.

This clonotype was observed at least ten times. DNA of the CDR3: TGTGCCAGCAGTTACTCCTTTATTACGGGACAAGAGACCCAGTACTTC. It translates to CASSYSFITGQETQYF. The chain couples TRBV6-5 to TRBJ2-5, with D tentatively TRBD2 (5 bases). The CDR3 consists of 16 residues. Trimming removed 0 bases from V and 2 bases from J, with 13 bases in between. Germline V CDR1 and CDR2: MNHEY, SVGAGI.

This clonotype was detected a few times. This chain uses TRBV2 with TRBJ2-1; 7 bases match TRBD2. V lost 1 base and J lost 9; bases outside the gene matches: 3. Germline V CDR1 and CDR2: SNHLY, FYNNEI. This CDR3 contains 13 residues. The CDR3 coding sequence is TGTGCCAGCAGTGAAGAGGGAGGGGTTGAGCAGTTCTTC. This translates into CASSEEGGVEQFF.

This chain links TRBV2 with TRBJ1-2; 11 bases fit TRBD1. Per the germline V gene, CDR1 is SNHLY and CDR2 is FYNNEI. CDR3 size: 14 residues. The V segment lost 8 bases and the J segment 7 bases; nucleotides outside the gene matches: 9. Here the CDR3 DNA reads TGTGCCAGCGTTCAAGGACAGGGGGCCCTTGGCTACACCTTC. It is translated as CASVQGQGALGYTF.

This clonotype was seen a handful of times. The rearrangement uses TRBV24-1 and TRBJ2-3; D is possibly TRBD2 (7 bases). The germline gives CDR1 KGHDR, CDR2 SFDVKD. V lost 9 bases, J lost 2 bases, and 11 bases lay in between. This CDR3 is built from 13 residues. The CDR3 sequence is CATGRGATDTQYF. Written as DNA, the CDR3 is TGTGCCACCGGGAGGGGGGCCACAGATACGCAGTATTTT.

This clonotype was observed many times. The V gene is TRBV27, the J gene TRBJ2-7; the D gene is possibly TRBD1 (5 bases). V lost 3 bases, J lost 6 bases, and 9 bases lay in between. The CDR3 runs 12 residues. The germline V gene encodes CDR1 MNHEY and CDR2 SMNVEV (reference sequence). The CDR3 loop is CASSFLRGEQYF. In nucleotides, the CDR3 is TGTGCCAGCAGTTTCCTTAGGGGCGAGCAGTACTTC.

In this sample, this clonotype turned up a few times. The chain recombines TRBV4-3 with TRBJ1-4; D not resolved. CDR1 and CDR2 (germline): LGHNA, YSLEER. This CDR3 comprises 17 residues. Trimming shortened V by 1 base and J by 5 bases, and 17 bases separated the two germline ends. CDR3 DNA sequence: TGCGCCAGCAGCCAAGTCGGAGGGCGCTCATTAAATGAAAAACTGTTTTTT. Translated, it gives CASSQVGGRSLNEKLFF.

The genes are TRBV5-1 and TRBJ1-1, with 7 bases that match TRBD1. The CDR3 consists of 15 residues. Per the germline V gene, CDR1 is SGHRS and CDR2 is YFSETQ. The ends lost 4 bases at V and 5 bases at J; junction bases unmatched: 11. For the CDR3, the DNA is TGCGCCAGCAGCATTGAGGGGGCTGAGGGAACTGAAGCTTTCTTT. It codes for CASSIEGAEGTEAFF.

The CDR3 bases are TGTGCCAGCAGTGCTCGATACTACAATGAGCAGTTCTTC. Translating gives CASSARYYNEQFF. V is TRBV2 and J is TRBJ2-1; D not resolved. Per the germline V gene, CDR1 is SNHLY and CDR2 is FYNNEI. CDR3 length: 13 amino acids. Between the trimmed V and J ends, which lost 4 bases and 3 bases, there was a span of 7 bases.

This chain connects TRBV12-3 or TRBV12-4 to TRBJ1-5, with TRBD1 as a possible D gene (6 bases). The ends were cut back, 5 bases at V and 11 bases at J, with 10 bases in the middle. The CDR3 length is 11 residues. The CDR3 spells CASSPDRSQHF. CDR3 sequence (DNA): TGTGCCAGCAGTCCCGACAGGTCCCAGCATTTT.

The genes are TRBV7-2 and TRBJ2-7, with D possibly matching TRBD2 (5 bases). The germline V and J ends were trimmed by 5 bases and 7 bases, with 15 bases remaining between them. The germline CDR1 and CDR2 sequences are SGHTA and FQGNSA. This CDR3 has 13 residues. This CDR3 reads CASSTRLSDEQYF. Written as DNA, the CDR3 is TGTGCCAGCAGCACCAGACTAAGCGATGAGCAGTACTTC. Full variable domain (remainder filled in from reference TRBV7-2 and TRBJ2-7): GAGVSQSPSNKVTEKGKDVELRCDPISGHTALYWYRQSLGQGLEFLIYFQGNSAPDKSGLPSDRFSAERTGGSVSTLTIQRTQQEDSAVYLCASSTRLSDEQYFGPGTRLTVT.

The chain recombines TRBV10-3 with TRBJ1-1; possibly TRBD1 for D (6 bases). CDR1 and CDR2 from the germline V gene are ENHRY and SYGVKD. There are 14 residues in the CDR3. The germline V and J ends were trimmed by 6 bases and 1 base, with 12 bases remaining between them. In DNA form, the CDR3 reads TGTGCCATCAGCCCAGGGGAGAAGAACACTGAAGCTTTCTTT. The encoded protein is CAISPGEKNTEAFF.

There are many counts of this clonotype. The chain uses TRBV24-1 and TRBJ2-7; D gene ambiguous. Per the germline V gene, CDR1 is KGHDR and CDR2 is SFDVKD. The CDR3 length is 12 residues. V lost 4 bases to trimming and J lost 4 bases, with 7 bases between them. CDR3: CATSDSYYEQYF. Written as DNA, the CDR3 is TGTGCCACCAGTGACTCCTATTACGAGCAGTACTTC.

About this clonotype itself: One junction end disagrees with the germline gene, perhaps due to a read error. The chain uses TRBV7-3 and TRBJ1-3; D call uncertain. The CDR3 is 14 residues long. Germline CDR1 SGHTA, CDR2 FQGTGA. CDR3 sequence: CASSDASNLYTIYF. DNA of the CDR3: TGCGCCAGCAGCGACGCTAGCAATCTGTACACCATATATTTT.

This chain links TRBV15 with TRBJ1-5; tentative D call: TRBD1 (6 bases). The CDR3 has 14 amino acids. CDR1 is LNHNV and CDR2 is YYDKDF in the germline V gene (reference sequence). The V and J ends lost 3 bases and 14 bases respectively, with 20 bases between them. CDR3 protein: CATSSPGGGHYEHF. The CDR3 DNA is TGTGCCACCAGCAGCCCCGGGGGGGGCCACTACGAGCATTTT.

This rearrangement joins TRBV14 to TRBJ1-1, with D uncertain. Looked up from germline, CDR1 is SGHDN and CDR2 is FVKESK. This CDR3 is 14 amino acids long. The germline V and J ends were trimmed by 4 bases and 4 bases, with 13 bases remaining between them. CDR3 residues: CASSPFEGGTEAFF. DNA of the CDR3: TGTGCCAGCAGCCCTTTCGAGGGCGGCACTGAAGCTTTCTTT.

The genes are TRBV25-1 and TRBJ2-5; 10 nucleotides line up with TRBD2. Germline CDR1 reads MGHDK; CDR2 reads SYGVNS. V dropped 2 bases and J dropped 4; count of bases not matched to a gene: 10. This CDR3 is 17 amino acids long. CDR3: CASSEGASGSLGETQYF. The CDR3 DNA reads TGTGCCAGCAGTGAAGGGGCTAGCGGGAGTTTGGGAGAGACCCAGTACTTC.

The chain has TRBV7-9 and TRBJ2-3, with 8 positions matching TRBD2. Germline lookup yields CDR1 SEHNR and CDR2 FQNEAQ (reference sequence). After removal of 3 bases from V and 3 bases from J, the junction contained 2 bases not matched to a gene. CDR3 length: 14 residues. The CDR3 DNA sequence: TGTGCCAGCAGCTTCAGCGGGAGAACAGATACGCAGTATTTT. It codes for CASSFSGRTDTQYF.

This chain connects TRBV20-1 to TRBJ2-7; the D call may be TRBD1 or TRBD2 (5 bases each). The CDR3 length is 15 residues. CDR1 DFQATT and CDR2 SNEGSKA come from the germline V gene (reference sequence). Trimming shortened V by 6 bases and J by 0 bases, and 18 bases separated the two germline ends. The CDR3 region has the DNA TGCAGTGCCACCGCTCCCGGGACGACCTCCTACGAGCAGTACTTC. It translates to CSATAPGTTSYEQYF.

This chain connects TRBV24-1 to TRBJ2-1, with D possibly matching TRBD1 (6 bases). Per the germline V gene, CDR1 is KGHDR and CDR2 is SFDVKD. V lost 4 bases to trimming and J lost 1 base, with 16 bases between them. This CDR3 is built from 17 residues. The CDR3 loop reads CATSEFPPGQSYNEQFF. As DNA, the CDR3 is TGTGCCACCAGTGAATTCCCCCCGGGACAATCCTACAATGAGCAGTTCTTC.

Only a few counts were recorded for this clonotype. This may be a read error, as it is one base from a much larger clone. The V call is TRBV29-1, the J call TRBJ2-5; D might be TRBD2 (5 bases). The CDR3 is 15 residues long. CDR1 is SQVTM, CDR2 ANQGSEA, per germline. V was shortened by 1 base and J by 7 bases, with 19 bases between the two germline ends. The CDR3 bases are TGCAGCGTTGAAGGCCGACGGGAAGGAAAAGGGACCCAGTACTTC. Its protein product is CSVEGRREGKGTQYF.

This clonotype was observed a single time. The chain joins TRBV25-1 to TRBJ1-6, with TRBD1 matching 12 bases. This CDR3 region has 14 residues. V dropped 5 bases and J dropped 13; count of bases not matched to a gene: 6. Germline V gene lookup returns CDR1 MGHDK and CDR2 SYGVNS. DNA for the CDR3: TGTGCCAGCAGTCTCTATGGGACAGGGGGCCCCCTCCACTTT. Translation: CASSLYGTGGPLHF.

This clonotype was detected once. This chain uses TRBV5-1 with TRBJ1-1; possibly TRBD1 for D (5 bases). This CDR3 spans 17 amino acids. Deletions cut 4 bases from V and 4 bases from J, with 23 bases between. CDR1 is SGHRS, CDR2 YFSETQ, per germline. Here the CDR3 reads CASSEGGAGGVGTEAFF. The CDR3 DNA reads TGCGCCAGCAGCGAAGGAGGGGCTGGGGGTGTAGGCACTGAAGCTTTCTTT.

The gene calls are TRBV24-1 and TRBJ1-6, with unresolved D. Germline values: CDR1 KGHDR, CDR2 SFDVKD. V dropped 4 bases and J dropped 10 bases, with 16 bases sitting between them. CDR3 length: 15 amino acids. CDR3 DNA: TGTGCCACCAGTGACGAGACGGGAGGGCAATCACCCCTCCACTTT. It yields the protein CATSDETGGQSPLHF.

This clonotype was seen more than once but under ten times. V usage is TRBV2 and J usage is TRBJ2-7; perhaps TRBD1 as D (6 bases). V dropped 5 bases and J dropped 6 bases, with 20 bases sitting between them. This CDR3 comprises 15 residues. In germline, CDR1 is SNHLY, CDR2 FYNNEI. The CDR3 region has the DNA TGTGCCAGCAGTTCCAAGGCGAGACAGGTGTTCGAGCAGTACTTC. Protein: CASSSKARQVFEQYF.

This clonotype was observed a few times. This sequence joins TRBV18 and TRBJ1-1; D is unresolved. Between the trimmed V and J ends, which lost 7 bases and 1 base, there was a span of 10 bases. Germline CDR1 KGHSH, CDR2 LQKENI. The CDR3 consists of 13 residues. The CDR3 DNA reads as TGTGCCAGCTTCTCGAGGTGGAACACTGAAGCTTTCTTT. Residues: CASFSRWNTEAFF. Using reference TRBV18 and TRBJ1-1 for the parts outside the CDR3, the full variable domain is NAGVMQNPRHLVRRRGQEARLRCSPMKGHSHVYWYRQLPEEGLKFMVYLQKENIIDESGMPKERFSAEFPKEGPSILRIQQVVRGDSAAYFCASFSRWNTEAFFGQGTRLTVV.

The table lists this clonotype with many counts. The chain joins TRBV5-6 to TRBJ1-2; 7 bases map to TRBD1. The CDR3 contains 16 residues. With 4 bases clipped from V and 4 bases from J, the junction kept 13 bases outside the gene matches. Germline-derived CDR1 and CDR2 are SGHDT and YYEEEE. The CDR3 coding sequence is TGTGCCAGCAGCCCCAGGACAGGCCCGGAGGTCTATGGCTACACCTTC. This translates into CASSPRTGPEVYGYTF.